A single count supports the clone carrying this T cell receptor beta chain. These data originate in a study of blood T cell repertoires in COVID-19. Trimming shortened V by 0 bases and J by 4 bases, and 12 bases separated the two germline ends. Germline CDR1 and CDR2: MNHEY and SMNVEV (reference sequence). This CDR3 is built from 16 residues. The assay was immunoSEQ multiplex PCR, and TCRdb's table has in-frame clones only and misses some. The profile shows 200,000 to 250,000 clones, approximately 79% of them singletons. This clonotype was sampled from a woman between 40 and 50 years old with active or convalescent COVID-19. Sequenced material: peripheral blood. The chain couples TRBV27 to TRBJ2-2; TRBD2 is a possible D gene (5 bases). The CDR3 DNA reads TGTGCCAGCAGTTTATCGTCGCTCCGGGGCACCGGGGAGCTGTTTTTT. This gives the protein CASSLSSLRGTGELFF.